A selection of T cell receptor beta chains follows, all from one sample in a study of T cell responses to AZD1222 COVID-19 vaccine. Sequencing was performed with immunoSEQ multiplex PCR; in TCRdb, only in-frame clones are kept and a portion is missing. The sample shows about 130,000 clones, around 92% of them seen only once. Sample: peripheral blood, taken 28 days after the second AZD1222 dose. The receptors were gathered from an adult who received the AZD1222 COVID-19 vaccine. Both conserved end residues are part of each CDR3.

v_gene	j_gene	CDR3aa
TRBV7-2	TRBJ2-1	CASSLRRPPGGEQFF
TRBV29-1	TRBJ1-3	CSVDAGRDTIYF
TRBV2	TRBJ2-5	CASSDLAEETQYF
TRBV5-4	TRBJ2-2	CASSLDGQFTGELFF
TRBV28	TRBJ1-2	CAGGDRSLGYTF
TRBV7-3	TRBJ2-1	CASSLIPSYNEQFF
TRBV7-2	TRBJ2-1	CASSSRPLNEQFF
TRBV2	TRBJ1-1	CASSRDRNTEAFF
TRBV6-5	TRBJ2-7	CASSRGSGRVHEQYF
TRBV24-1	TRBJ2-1	CATRTGGLDNEQFF
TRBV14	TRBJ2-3	CASSLRLGSGSTDTQYF
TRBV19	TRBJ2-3	CASSPNEGTDTQYF
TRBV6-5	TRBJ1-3	CASSYSNRGGNTIYF
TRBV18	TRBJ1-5	CASSPGTGDQPQHF
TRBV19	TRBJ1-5	CASRDRSNQPQHF
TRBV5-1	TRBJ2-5	CASSSLGGTTGTGLETQYF
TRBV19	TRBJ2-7	CASSQPGGYEQYF
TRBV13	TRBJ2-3	CASRVGGGTDTQYF
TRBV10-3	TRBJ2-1	CAIRDLGNEQFF
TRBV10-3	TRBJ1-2	CAISSAQVYGYTF
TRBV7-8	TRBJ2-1	CASSSDPPNNWGTVSYNEQFF
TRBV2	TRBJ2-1	CASMPPPARFRQGQFF
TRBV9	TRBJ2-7	CASSPRVGYEQYF
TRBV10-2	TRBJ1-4	CASSESQPATNEKLFF
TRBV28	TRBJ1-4	CATATGGRDEKLFF
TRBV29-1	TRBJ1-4	CSVSGTGGFATNEKLFF
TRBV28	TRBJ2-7	CASVSEGTDQYEQYF
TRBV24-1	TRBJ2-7	CATSDLHSAPGEQYF
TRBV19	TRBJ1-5	CASSIQSNQPQHF
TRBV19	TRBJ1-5	CASSESGPQPQHF
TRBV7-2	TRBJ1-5	CASSASGTLIGQPQHF
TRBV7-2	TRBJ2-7	CASSLGGHTTYEQYF
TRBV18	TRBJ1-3	CASSPSAGGSGNTIYF
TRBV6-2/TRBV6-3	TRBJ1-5	CASSYRGDQPQHF
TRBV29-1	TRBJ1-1	CSVVWRGNTEAFF
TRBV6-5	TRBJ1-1	CASSTTLNTEAFF
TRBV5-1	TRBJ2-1	CASSLGRQYNEQFF
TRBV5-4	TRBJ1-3	CASSPPEGHGNTIYF
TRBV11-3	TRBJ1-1	CASSPGHTEAFF
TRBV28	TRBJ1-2	CASSLFGVSGYTF
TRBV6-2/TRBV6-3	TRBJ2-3	CASSYSRAGGSGRTDTQYF
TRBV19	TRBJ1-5	CASSIVGSNQPQHF
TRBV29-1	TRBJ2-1	CSVDPTSGSYNEQFF
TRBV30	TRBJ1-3	CAWSGIGGNTIYF
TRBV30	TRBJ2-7	CAWSRPAGGEQYF
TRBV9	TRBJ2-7	CASSVGLIGEQYF
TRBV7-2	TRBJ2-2	CASSLEPAGRTGELFF
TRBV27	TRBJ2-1	CASSLRLAGTHEQFF
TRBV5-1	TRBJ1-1	CASSPTGIWVNTEAFF
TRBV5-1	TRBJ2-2	CASSLGQGNTGELFF
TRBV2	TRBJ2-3	CASKLEIDTQYF
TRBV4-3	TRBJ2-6	CASSNRQGGSGANVLTF
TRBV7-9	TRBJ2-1	CASSALAVYNEQFF
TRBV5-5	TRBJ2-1	CASSFRTGQGNEQFF
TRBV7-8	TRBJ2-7	CASSLAGTLEQYF
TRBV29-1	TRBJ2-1	CSVVWNEQFF
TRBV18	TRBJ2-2	CASSSGLAGIGGELFF
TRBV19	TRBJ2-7	CASTAGQGIGYEQYF